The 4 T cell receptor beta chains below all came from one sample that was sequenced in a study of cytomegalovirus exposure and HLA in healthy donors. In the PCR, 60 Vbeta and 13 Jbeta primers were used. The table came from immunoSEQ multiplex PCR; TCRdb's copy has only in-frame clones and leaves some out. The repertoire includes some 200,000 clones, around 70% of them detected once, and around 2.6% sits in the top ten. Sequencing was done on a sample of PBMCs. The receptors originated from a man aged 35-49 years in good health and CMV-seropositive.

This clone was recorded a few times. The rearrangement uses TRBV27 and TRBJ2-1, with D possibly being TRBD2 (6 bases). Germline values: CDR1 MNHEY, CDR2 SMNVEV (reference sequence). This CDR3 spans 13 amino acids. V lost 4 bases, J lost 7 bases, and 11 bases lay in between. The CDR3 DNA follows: TGTGCCAGCAGTTCCGGACTATTAAATGAGCAGTTCTTC. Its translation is CASSSGLLNEQFF.

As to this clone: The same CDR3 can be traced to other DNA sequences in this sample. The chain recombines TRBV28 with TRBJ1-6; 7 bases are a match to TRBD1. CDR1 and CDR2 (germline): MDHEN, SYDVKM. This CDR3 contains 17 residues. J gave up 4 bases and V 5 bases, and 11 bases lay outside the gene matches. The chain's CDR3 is CASSIRQGSVYNSPLHF. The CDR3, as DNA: TGTGCCAGCAGTATACGACAGGGTTCAGTTTATAATTCACCCCTCCACTTT.

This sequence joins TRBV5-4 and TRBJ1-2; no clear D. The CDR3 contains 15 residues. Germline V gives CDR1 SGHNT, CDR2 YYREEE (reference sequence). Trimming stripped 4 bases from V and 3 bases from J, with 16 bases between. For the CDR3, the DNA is TGTGCCAGCAGCCGCCCCAGCGGGCCCTACTATGGCTACACCTTC. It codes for CASSRPSGPYYGYTF.

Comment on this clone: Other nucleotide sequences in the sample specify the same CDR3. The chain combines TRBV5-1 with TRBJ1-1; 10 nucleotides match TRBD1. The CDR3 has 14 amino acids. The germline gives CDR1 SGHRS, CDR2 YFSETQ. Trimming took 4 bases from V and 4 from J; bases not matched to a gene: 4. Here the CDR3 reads CASSLRTGGTEAFF. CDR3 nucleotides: TGCGCCAGCAGCCTACGGACAGGGGGCACTGAAGCTTTCTTT. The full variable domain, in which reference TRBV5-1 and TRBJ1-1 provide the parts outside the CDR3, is KAGVTQTPRYLIKTRGQQVTLSCSPISGHRSVSWYQQTPGQGLQFLFEYFSETQRNKGNFPGRFSGRQFSNSRSEMNVSTLELGDSALYLCASSLRTGGTEAFFGQGTRLTVV.